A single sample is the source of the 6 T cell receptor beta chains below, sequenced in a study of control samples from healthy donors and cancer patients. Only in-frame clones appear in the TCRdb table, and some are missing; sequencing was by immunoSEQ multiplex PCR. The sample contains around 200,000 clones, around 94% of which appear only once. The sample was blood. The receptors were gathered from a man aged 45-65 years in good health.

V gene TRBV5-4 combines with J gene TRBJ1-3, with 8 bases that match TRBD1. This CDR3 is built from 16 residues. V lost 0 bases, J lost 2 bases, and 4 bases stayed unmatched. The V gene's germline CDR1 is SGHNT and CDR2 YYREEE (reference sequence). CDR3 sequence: CASSLAMTGAGNTIYF. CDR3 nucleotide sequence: TGTGCCAGCAGCTTGGCGATGACAGGGGCTGGAAACACCATATATTTT.

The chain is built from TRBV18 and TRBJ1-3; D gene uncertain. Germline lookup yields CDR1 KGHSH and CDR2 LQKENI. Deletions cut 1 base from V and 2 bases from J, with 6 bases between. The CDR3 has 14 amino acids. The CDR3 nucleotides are TGTGCCAGCTCACCACAGGGTACTGGAAACACCATATATTTT. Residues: CASSPQGTGNTIYF.

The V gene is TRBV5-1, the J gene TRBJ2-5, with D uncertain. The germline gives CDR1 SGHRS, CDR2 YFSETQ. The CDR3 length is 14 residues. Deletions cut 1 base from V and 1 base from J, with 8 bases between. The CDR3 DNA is TGCGCCAGCAGCTTGTTGCCAGCCCAAGAGACCCAGTACTTC. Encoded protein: CASSLLPAQETQYF.

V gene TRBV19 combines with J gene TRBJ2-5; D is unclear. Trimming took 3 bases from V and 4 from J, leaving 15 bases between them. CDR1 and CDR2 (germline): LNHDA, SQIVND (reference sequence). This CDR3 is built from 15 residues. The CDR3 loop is CASSMQNSRTETQYF. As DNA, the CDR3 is TGTGCCAGTAGTATGCAAAACAGTCGGACAGAGACCCAGTACTTC.

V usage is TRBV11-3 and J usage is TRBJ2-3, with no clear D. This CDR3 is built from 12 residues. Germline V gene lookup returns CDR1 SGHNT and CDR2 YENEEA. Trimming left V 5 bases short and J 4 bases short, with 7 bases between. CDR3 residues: CASSLRADTQYF. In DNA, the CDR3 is TGTGCCAGCAGCCTTAGGGCAGATACGCAGTATTTT.

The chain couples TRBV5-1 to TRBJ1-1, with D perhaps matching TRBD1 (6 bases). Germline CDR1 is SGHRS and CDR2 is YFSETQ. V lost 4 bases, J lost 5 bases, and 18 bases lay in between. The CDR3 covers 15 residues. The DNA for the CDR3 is TGCGCCAGCAGCGTTGGAAGCCTACAGGGAACTGAAGCTTTCTTT. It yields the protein CASSVGSLQGTEAFF. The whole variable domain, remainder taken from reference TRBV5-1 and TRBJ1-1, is KAGVTQTPRYLIKTRGQQVTLSCSPISGHRSVSWYQQTPGQGLQFLFEYFSETQRNKGNFPGRFSGRQFSNSRSEMNVSTLELGDSALYLCASSVGSLQGTEAFFGQGTRLTVV.